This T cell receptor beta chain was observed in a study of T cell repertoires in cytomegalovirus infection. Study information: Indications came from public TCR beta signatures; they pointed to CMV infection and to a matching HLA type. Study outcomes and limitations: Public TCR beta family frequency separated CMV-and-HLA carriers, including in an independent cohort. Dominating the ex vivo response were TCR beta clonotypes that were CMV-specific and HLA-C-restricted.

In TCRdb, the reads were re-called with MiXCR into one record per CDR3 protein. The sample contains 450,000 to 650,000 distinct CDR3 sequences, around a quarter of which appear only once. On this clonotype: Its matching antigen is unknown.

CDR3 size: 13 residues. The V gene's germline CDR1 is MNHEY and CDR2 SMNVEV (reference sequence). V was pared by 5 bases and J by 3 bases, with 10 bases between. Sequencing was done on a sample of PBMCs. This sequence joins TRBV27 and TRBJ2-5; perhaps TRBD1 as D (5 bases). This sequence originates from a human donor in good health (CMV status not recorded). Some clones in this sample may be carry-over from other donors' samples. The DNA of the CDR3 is TGTGCCAGCAGTACCGGACAAGAAGAGACCCAGTACTTC. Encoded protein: CASSTGQEETQYF.